This T cell receptor beta chain was captured in a study of cytomegalovirus exposure and HLA in healthy donors. General observations from the study: Later genetic work tied a missense DCLRE1C variant to beta-chain V and J trimming.

Unmatched junction bases numbered 1, after V lost 4 bases and J lost 4 bases. Germline CDR1 is SGHTA and CDR2 is FQGNSA. This CDR3 contains 13 residues. PCR was performed using 60 Vbeta and 13 Jbeta primers. The method was immunoSEQ multiplex PCR; TCRdb's version includes in-frame clones alone and lacks a portion of them. The sample consists of about 120,000 clones, under 90% of them appearing once. Only a few counts were recorded for this clone. The antigen remains undetermined. The chain is built from TRBV7-2 and TRBJ1-5; 7 bases match TRBD1. This receptor was taken from a female donor in good health and CMV-seropositive. Sequencing was carried out using PBMCs. CDR3 nucleotides: TGTGCCAGCAGCTCACAGGGGAATCAGCCCCAGCATTTT. Its protein is CASSSQGNQPQHF.